This entry features one T cell receptor (beta chain) sequence. The sample comes from a study of blood T cell repertoires in COVID-19. Study summary: Samples representing acute and convalescent COVID-19 were sourced from the United States, Italy and Spain. Sample material is recorded as cDNA or gDNA derived from T cells, B-cell-depleted T cells, or PBMCs.

Enrolled during active infection, Seattle patients were then followed longitudinally. The CDR3 runs 12 residues. Germline CDR1 MNHEY, CDR2 SMNVEV (reference sequence). V was shortened by 4 bases and J by 7 bases, with 10 bases between the two germline ends. In the original analysis: Scientists estimated how many nucleated cells there were by amplifying reference gene primers. The method was immunoSEQ multiplex PCR; TCRdb's version includes in-frame clones alone and lacks a portion of them. V, J and clone size reflect that table, while D and trimming were determined from the DNA. The repertoire holds about 34,000 clones, with roughly 80% as singletons.

The rearrangement uses TRBV27 and TRBJ1-2; D gene uncertain. The sequence was obtained from a man aged 70 or older with COVID-19, enrolled during active disease. Sequencing used peripheral blood. This chain's CDR3 is CASSSVTGGYTF. The CDR3 DNA reads TGTGCCAGCAGTTCTGTCACTGGTGGCTACACCTTC.